A single sample gave rise to the 14 T cell receptor beta chains below, sequenced in a study of cytomegalovirus exposure and HLA in healthy donors. The PCR was carried out with 60 Vbeta primers and 13 Jbeta primers. Here immunoSEQ multiplex PCR was the method, and the copy in TCRdb shows in-frame clones only, minus some. Its table records some 84,000 clones. The sequenced material came from PBMCs. These receptors originate from a man aged 50 to 59 in good health and CMV-seronegative.

The chain recombines TRBV6-5 with TRBJ2-7; tentative D call: TRBD1 (6 bases). V was shortened by 6 bases and J by 2 bases, with 14 bases between the two germline ends. This CDR3 is built from 14 residues. Germline CDR1 reads MNHEY; CDR2 reads SVGAGI. CDR3: CASRRGQGTYEQYF. The DNA of the CDR3 is TGTGCCAGCAGGCGTGGGCAGGGGACCTACGAGCAGTACTTC.

The J gene is TRBJ1-6, the V gene TRBV11-2, with unresolved D. The V gene's germline CDR1 is SGHAT and CDR2 FQNNGV. The CDR3 extends over 14 amino acids. With 0 bases removed from V and 8 bases from J, the gap between germline ends came to 8 bases. The CDR3 DNA reads TGTGCCAGCAGCTTAGATCTTGAGGATTCACCCCTCCACTTT. Protein product: CASSLDLEDSPLHF.

This chain links TRBV19 with TRBJ2-7, with TRBD1 matching over 8 bases. With V trimmed by 5 bases and J by 3 bases, 6 bases remained unmatched. CDR3 size: 14 residues. Germline CDR1 and CDR2: LNHDA and SQIVND (reference sequence). CDR3 DNA sequence: TGTGCCAGTAGTGGGACAGGTCTAGGCTACGAGCAGTACTTC. Translating gives CASSGTGLGYEQYF.

CDR3 sequence: CASSQDKKGWSGTEAFF. CDR3 coding DNA: TGCGCCAGCAGCCAAGATAAGAAGGGGTGGTCGGGCACTGAAGCTTTCTTT. The chain has TRBV4-1 and TRBJ1-1, with a weak D call TRBD1 (5 bases). The CDR3 extends over 17 amino acids. The germline V gene encodes CDR1 MGHRA and CDR2 YSYEKL. Trimming pared 0 bases from V and 4 bases from J, leaving 18 bases between.

The chain recombines TRBV7-2 with TRBJ2-5, with a weak D call TRBD2 (7 bases). Germline loops: CDR1 SGHTA, CDR2 FQGNSA. The ends were cut back, 2 bases at V and 0 bases at J, with 13 bases in the middle. This CDR3 spans 16 amino acids. The CDR3: CASSLRGAADQETQYF. CDR3 DNA: TGTGCCAGCAGCTTACGGGGGGCCGCAGACCAAGAGACCCAGTACTTC.

The J gene is TRBJ2-1, the V gene TRBV11-2, with a weak D call TRBD1 (5 bases). Trimming took off 1 base at V and 5 bases at J, with 12 bases between the two ends. CDR3 size: 15 residues. Germline V CDR1 and CDR2: SGHAT, FQNNGV. The CDR3, as DNA: TGTGCCAGCAGCTTAGGGAACCAGGGTCACAATGAGCAGTTCTTC. It yields the protein CASSLGNQGHNEQFF.

The genes are TRBV7-2 and TRBJ1-1; 8 positions match TRBD1. With V trimmed by 4 bases and J by 8 bases, 6 bases remained unmatched. Germline V CDR1 and CDR2: SGHTA, FQGNSA. The CDR3 has 13 amino acids. CDR3 DNA: TGTGCCAGCAGCTCGGACAGGGACAGGGAAGCTTTCTTT. This encodes CASSSDRDREAFF. The variable domain in full, completed from reference TRBV7-2 and TRBJ1-1, reads GAGVSQSPSNKVTEKGKDVELRCDPISGHTALYWYRQSLGQGLEFLIYFQGNSAPDKSGLPSDRFSAERTGGSVSTLTIQRTQQEDSAVYLCASSSDRDREAFFGQGTRLTVV.

The J gene is TRBJ2-2, the V gene TRBV18; no definite D call. Trimming cost V 2 bases and J 4 bases, with 5 bases left between them. The CDR3 runs 13 residues. Germline CDR1 KGHSH, CDR2 LQKENI. CDR3 sequence: CASSPTGTGELFF. As DNA, the CDR3 is TGTGCCAGCTCACCAACGGGCACCGGGGAGCTGTTTTTT.

This chain joins TRBV11-1 and TRBJ2-5, with TRBD2 matching over 9 bases. CDR1 and CDR2 from the germline V gene are SGHAT and FQDESV (reference sequence). J was trimmed by 4 bases and V by 2 bases; bases with no gene match: 8. The CDR3 consists of 16 residues. CDR3: CASSLRRRGGRETQYF. The CDR3 region has the DNA TGTGCCAGCAGCTTACGGAGGCGGGGGGGCCGAGAGACCCAGTACTTC. Supplemented by reference TRBV11-1 and TRBJ2-5, the full variable domain reads EAEVAQSPRYKITEKSQAVAFWCDPISGHATLYWYRQILGQGPELLVQFQDESVVDDSQLPKDRFSAERLKGVDSTLKIQPAELGDSAMYLCASSLRRRGGRETQYFGPGTRLLVL.

V usage is TRBV6-1 and J usage is TRBJ1-6; no firm D call. Between the trimmed V and J ends, which lost 6 bases and 12 bases, there was a span of 12 bases. The CDR3 is made up of 12 amino acids. Germline values: CDR1 MNHNS, CDR2 SASEGT. The DNA of the CDR3 is TGTGCCAGCAGCCCCCTTACGGGACCCCTCCACTTT. Protein: CASSPLTGPLHF.

The V and J genes are TRBV5-1 and TRBJ2-1, with 9 positions matching TRBD2. The germline V gene encodes CDR1 SGHRS and CDR2 YFSETQ. The trim removed 4 bases at V and 9 bases at J, leaving 8 bases unmatched. This CDR3 is 14 amino acids long. CDR3 DNA sequence: TGCGCCAGCAGCCACTTGCTGACTAGCGGTGAGCAGTTCTTC. It is translated as CASSHLLTSGEQFF.

The chain uses TRBV6-5 and TRBJ2-7, with D possibly matching TRBD2 (6 bases). The CDR3 length is 15 residues. Between the trimmed V and J ends, which lost 2 bases and 4 bases, there was a span of 15 bases. From germline, CDR1 is MNHEY and CDR2 SVGAGI. The CDR3 DNA reads as TGTGCCAGCAGTTACGGTTCGGGGGAAGGGTACGAGCAGTACTTC. Amino acid sequence: CASSYGSGEGYEQYF.

The V gene is TRBV7-2, the J gene TRBJ2-3; 8 nucleotides line up with TRBD1. CDR3 length: 16 amino acids. Trimming removed 5 bases from V and 1 base from J; junction bases left unmatched: 8. Germline loops: CDR1 SGHTA, CDR2 FQGNSA. The CDR3 nucleotides are TGTGCCAGCAGCCCGCGGACAGGGCTCCGCACAGATACGCAGTATTTT. It specifies CASSPRTGLRTDTQYF. The full variable domain, its missing parts supplied by reference TRBV7-2 and TRBJ2-3, is GAGVSQSPSNKVTEKGKDVELRCDPISGHTALYWYRQSLGQGLEFLIYFQGNSAPDKSGLPSDRFSAERTGGSVSTLTIQRTQQEDSAVYLCASSPRTGLRTDTQYFGPGTRLTVL.

CDR3 residues: CASSLTSWNEQFF. The CDR3 nucleotides read TGTGCCAGCAGCTTGACTAGCTGGAATGAGCAGTTCTTC. This chain uses TRBV7-3 with TRBJ2-1, with 7 bases matching TRBD2. The germline gives CDR1 SGHTA, CDR2 FQGTGA. V dropped 3 bases and J dropped 7; count of bases not matched to a gene: 3. The CDR3 extends over 13 amino acids.